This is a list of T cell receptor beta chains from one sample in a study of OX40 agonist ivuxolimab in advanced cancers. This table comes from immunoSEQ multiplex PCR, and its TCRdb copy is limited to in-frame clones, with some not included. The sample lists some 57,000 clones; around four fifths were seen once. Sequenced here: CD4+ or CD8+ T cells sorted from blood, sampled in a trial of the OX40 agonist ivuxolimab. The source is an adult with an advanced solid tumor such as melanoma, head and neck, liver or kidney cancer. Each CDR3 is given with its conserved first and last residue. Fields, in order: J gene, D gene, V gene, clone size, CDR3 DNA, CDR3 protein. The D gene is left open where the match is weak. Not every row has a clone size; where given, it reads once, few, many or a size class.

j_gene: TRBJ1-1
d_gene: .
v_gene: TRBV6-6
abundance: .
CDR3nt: TGTGCCAGCGGAAAAGCGATTATTATGAACACTGAAGCTTTCTTT
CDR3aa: CASGKAIIMNTEAFF

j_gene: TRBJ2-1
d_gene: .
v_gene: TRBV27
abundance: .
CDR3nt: TGTGCCAGCAGCCCACAGGGTATGAAAGGTGGTAATGAGCAGTTCTTC
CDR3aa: CASSPQGMKGGNEQFF

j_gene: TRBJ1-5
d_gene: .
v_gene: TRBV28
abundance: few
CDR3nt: TGTGCCAGCAGTTTACCCGGGATAAGCAATCAGCCCCAGCATTTT
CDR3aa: CASSLPGISNQPQHF

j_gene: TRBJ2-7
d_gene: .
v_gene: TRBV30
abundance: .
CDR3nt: TGTGCCTGGAGGGTACAGGGATGGGGGGCCGAGCAGTACTTC
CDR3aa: CAWRVQGWGAEQYF

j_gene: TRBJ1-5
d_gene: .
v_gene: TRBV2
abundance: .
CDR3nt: TGTGCCAGCAGCCGGACAGCAAATCAGCCCCAGCATTTT
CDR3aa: CASSRTANQPQHF

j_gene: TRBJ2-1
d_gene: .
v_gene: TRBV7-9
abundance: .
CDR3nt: TGTGCCAGCAGCCTCGGGACCGATAATGAGCAGTTCTTC
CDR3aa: CASSLGTDNEQFF

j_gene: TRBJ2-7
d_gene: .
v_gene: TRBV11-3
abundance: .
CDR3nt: TGTGCCAGCAGCTTCGGCAGGGCTAGGTACGAGCAGTACTTC
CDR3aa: CASSFGRARYEQYF

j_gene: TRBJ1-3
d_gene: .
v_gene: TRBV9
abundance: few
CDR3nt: TGTGCCAGCAGCGTAGACTGGGGGGATGGAAACACCATATATTTT
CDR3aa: CASSVDWGDGNTIYF

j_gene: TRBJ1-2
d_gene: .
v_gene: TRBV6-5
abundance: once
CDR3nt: TGTGCCAGCAGCTCCCGGGGTATCTATGGCTACACCTTC
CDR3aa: CASSSRGIYGYTF

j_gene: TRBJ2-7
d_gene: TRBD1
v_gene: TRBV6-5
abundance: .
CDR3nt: TGTGCCAGCAGGTCCGGGACAGGGGGCTACGAGCAGTACTTC
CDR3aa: CASRSGTGGYEQYF

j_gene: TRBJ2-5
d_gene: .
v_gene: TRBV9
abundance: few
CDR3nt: TGTGCCAGCAGCACCCGAGGGCGACGGGAGACCCAGTACTTC
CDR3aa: CASSTRGRRETQYF

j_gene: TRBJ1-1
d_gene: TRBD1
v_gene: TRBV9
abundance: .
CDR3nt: TGTGCCAGCAGCTCAGGACAGGGGTGGATGAACACTGAAGCTTTCTTT
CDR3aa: CASSSGQGWMNTEAFF

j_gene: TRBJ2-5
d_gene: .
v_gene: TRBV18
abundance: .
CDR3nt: TGTGCCAGCTCACGGGTCGGGGTGCCCTCGGAGACCCAGTACTTC
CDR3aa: CASSRVGVPSETQYF

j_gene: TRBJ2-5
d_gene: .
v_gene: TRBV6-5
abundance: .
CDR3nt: TGTGCCAGCAGGCCTAACGGGAATCCGGAGACCCAGTACTTC
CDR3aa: CASRPNGNPETQYF

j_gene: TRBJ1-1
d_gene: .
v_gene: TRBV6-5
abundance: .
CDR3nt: TGTGCCAGCAGTTACTCGAGAGGGACTGAAGCTTTCTTT
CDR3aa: CASSYSRGTEAFF

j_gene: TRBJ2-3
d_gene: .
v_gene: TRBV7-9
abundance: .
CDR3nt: TGTGCCAGCAGCTTAGTCGCAGGCACAGATACGCAGTATTTT
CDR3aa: CASSLVAGTDTQYF

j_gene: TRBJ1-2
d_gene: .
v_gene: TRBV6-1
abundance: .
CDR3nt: TGTGCCAGCAGTGAAGCAGGAACGGGGGCAGTCAGGGGCTACACCTTC
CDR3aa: CASSEAGTGAVRGYTF

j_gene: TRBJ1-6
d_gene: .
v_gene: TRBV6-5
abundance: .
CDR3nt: TGTGCCAGCAGGGGTAAAGAAAATTCACCCCTCCACTTT
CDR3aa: CASRGKENSPLHF

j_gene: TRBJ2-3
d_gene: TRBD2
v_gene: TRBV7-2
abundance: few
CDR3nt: TGTGCCAGCAGCTCCGGGACTACCCCGCTCGCGCAGTATTTT
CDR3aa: CASSSGTTPLAQYF

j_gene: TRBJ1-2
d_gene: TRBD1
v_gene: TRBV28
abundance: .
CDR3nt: TGTGCCAGCAGTGAACAGGGGGAGAACTATGGCTACACCTTC
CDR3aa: CASSEQGENYGYTF

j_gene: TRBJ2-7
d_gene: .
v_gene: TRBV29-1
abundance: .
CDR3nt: TGCAGCGTTGAACGGTGGAGGGATGGCTACGAGCAGTACTTC
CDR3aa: CSVERWRDGYEQYF

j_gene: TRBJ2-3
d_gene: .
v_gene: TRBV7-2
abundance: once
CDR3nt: TGTGCCAGCAGCTTAGAGCGATACACAGATACGCAGTATTTT
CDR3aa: CASSLERYTDTQYF

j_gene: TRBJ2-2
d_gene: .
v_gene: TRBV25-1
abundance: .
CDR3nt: TGTGCCAGCAGTGAGGCAGGGGTATCGACCGGGGAGCTGTTTTTT
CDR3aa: CASSEAGVSTGELFF

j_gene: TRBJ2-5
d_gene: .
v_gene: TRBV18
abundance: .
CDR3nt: TGTGCCAGCTCACCACCAACGGGGTACCAAGAGACCCAGTACTTC
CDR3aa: CASSPPTGYQETQYF

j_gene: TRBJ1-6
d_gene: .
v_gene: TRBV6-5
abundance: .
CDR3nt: TGTGCCAGCAGTTACTCGGACGGTAATTCACCCCTCCACTTT
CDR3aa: CASSYSDGNSPLHF

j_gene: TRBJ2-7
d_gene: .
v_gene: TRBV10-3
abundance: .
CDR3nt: TGTGCCAGCGGGGACTCCACAAGCTCCTACGAGCAGTACTTC
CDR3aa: CASGDSTSSYEQYF

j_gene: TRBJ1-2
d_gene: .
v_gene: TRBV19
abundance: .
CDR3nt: TGTGCCAGTAGTAGGAACGCGAGGAGTGGCTACACCTTC
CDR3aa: CASSRNARSGYTF

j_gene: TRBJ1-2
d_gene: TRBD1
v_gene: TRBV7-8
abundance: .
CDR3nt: TGTGCCAGCAGCTTTCAGGCGGACAGGGGGCTTCTTGGGGACACCTTC
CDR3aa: CASSFQADRGLLGDTF

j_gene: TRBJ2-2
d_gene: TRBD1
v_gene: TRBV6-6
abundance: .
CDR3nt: TGTGCCAGCAGTCCCCAGGGGGCTGGCACCGGGGAGCTGTTTTTT
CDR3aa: CASSPQGAGTGELFF

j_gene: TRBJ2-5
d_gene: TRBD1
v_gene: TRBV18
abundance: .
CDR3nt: TGTGCCAGCTCACTCCTAGACAGGGTCCAAGAGACCCAGTACTTC
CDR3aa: CASSLLDRVQETQYF

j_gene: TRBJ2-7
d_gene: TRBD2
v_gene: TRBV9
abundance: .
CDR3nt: TGTGCCAGCCAACCGGGACTACACTCCTACGAGCAGTACTTC
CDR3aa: CASQPGLHSYEQYF

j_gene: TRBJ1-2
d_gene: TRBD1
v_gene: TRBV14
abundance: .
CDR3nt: TGTGCCAGCAGCTCTCGGACAGGGGGGAATGGCTACACCTTC
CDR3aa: CASSSRTGGNGYTF

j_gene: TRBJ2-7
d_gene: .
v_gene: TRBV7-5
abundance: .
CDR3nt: TGTGCCAGAAGCTTAGGGGGACGTCAACTAGGAACCTACGAGCAGTACTTC
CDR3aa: CARSLGGRQLGTYEQYF

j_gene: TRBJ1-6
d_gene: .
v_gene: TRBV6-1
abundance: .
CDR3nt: TGTGCCAGCAGCGTCCGGACAGTTGGGGATTCACCCCTCCACTTT
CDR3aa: CASSVRTVGDSPLHF

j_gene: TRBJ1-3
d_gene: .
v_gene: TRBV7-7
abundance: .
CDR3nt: TGTGCTAGCAGCTTACTCCTAGCGCTTGGAAACACCATATATTTT
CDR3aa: CASSLLLALGNTIYF

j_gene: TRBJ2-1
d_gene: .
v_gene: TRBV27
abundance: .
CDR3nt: TGTGCCAGCAGTTTCGGGGGAGGCTCCTACAATGAGCAGTTCTTC
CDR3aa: CASSFGGGSYNEQFF

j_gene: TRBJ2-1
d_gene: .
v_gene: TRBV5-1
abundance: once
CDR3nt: TGCGCCAGCAGCTTAGAAACCTCCTACAATGAGCAGTTCTTC
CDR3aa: CASSLETSYNEQFF

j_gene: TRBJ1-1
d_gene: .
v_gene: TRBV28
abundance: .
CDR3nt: TGTGCCAGCATCGACACTGAAGCTTTCTTT
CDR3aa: CASIDTEAFF

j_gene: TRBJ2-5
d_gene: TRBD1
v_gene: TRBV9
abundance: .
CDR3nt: TGTGCCAGCAGCGTAGCTACAGGGGGCAGTCAAGAGACCCAGTACTTC
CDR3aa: CASSVATGGSQETQYF

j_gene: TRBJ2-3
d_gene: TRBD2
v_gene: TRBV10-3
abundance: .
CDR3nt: TGTGCCATCAGTGCGGGACTAGCGGGGGGCCTCGCAGATACGCAGTATTTT
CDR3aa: CAISAGLAGGLADTQYF

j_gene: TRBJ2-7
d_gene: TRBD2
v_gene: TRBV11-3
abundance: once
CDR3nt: TGTGCCAGCAGCTTCCGATCCGGACTAGCGGGGACCTCCTACGAGCAGTACTTC
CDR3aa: CASSFRSGLAGTSYEQYF

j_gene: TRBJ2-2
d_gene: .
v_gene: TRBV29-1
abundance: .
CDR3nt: TGCAGCGTTGGAGCCCCTGTTATCGGGGAGCTGTTTTTT
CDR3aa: CSVGAPVIGELFF

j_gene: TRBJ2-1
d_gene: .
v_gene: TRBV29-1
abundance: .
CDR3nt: TGCAGCGTTGGAAGGGTTGGCTACAATGAGCAGTTCTTC
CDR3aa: CSVGRVGYNEQFF

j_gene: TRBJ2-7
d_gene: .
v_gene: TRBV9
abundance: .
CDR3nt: TGTGCCAGCACCAGGACGGGAGTAGAAGACGAGCAGTACTTC
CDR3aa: CASTRTGVEDEQYF

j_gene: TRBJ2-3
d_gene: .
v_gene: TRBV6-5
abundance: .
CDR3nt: TGTGCCAGCAGTTACGAGGCGGGCACAGATACGCAGTATTTT
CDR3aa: CASSYEAGTDTQYF

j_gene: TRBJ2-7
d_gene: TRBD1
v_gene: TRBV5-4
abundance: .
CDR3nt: TGTGCCAGCAGCCGGACAGGGGTTTTCTACGAGCAGTACTTC
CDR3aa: CASSRTGVFYEQYF

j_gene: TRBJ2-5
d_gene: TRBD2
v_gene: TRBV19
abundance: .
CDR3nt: TGTGCCAGTAGTACTAGCGGGGCAAGGGAGACCCAGTACTTC
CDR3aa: CASSTSGARETQYF

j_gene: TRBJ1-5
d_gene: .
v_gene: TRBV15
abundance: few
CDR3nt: TGTGCCACCAGCAGTTACCGGTTTAGCAATCAGCCCCAGCATTTT
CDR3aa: CATSSYRFSNQPQHF

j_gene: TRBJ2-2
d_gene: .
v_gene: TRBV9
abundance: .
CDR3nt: TGTGCCAGCAGCGTAGAGCTGGGATACACCGGGGAGCTGTTTTTT
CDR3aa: CASSVELGYTGELFF

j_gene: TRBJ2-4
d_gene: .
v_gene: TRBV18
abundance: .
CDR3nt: TGTGCCAGCTCACCGAGGGGCTCGGACATTCAGTACTTC
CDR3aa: CASSPRGSDIQYF

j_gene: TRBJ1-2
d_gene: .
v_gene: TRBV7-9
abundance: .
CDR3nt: TGTGCCAGCAGCCAGGAGCGAGGGACGTCTAACTATGGCTACACCTTC
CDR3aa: CASSQERGTSNYGYTF

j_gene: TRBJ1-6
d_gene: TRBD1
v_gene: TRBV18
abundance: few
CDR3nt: TGTGCCAGCTCACCACCGATCGGGACAGGGACAGGGCCCCTCCACTTT
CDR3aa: CASSPPIGTGTGPLHF

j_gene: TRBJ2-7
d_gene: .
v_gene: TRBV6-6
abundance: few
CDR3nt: TGTGCCAGCAACCAGACCCCTGCTTGTGGGCAGTACTTC
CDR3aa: CASNQTPACGQYF

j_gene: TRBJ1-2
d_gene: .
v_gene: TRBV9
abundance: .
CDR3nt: TGTGCCAGCAGCGCTAGCCGGACAGCCGATGTCAGAGGCTACACCTTC
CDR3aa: CASSASRTADVRGYTF

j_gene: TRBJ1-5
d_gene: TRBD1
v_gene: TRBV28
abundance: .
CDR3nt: TGTGCCAGCGATACGGACAGGAGTAATCAGCCCCAGCATTTT
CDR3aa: CASDTDRSNQPQHF

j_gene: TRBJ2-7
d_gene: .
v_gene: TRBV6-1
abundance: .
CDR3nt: TGTGCCAGCAGGCCGGGTCGGATCGACTCCTACGAGCAGTACTTC
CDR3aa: CASRPGRIDSYEQYF

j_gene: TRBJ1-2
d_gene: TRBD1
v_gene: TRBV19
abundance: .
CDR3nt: TGTGCCAGTAGTGAGGACAGGGAACGGAGCTATGGCTACACCTTC
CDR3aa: CASSEDRERSYGYTF